This T cell receptor beta chain came from a study of blood T cells in healthy people across ages. Broader study findings: Roughly linear declines in TCR beta diversity per million T cells occurred with age.

PCR was performed a second time for roughly 7 to 12 cycles using a sample-barcoded 5' primer and a J-beta primer mix. Each cDNA molecule received a tag from a template-switch adaptor that had 12 random nucleotides. TCRdb recomputed calls from the 5' RACE reads with MiXCR, one row per CDR3 protein. The repertoire holds hundreds of thousands of distinct CDR3 sequences, with 20% to 25% as singletons. Germline lookup yields CDR1 DFQATT and CDR2 SNEGSKA (reference sequence). V gave up 5 bases and J gave up 6 bases; unmatched junction bases: 11. The CDR3 runs 14 residues. This clonotype was recorded a few times. Its antigen remains unknown.

This receptor was obtained from a man aged 65-85 years in good health. The sequencing input was blood. The chain carries TRBV20-1 and TRBJ2-3; 7 bases match TRBD2. CDR3 in DNA: TGCAGTGCTTCGACTAGCCTCCTGGCGGATACGCAGTATTTT. Encoded protein: CSASTSLLADTQYF.